The rows below give T cell receptor beta chains drawn from one sample of a study of Graves' ophthalmopathy and Graves' hyperthyroidism. In TCRdb, the multiplex PCR reads were re-called with MiXCR into one record per CDR3 protein. In the table there are 200,000 to 250,000 distinct CDR3 sequences, 45% of which are singletons. Sequencing was done on a sample of peripheral blood. Receptors were obtained from an adult man with Graves' ophthalmopathy. CDR3s include the opening cysteine and the closing phenylalanine or tryptophan. D genes are given only for firm matches. A row's size may be missing; if present it is once, few, many or a size class.

D gene: .
clone size: .
V gene: TRBV20-1
CDR3 length: 12
J gene: TRBJ2-5
CDR3 DNA: TGCAGCTTGGGTCGGGGAGGAGAGACCCAGTACTTC
CDR3 protein: CSLGRGGETQYF

D gene: .
clone size: few
V gene: TRBV10-3
CDR3 length: 13
J gene: TRBJ2-7
CDR3 DNA: TGTGCCAGCAACTTGGACCGTTCCTACGAGCAGTACTTC
CDR3 protein: CASNLDRSYEQYF

D gene: TRBD1
clone size: .
V gene: TRBV10-3
CDR3 length: 14
J gene: TRBJ2-7
CDR3 DNA: TGTGCCATCAGTGATTTCACAGGGGGCGGCGGGCAGTACTTC
CDR3 protein: CAISDFTGGGGQYF

D gene: TRBD1
clone size: few
V gene: TRBV29-1
CDR3 length: 17
J gene: TRBJ1-2
CDR3 DNA: TGCAGCGTTGATTATGCTCAGGGGGCCGTCTATGACTATGGCTACACCTTC
CDR3 protein: CSVDYAQGAVYDYGYTF

D gene: TRBD1
clone size: many
V gene: TRBV12-3/TRBV12-4
CDR3 length: 13
J gene: TRBJ1-6
CDR3 DNA: TGTGCCTCGACCGGGACAGGGAGGTCACCCCTCCACTTT
CDR3 protein: CASTGTGRSPLHF

D gene: TRBD2
clone size: .
V gene: TRBV4-1
CDR3 length: 14
J gene: TRBJ2-5
CDR3 DNA: TGCGCCAGCAGCCGGCGGACTAGCGGCGAGACCCAGTACTTC
CDR3 protein: CASSRRTSGETQYF

D gene: TRBD1
clone size: .
V gene: TRBV7-6
CDR3 length: 16
J gene: TRBJ2-7
CDR3 DNA: TGTGCCAGCAGCTTGCTACAGGGGGCAAGCTCCTACGAGCAGTACTTC
CDR3 protein: CASSLLQGASSYEQYF

D gene: TRBD1
clone size: .
V gene: TRBV12-3/TRBV12-4
CDR3 length: 14
J gene: TRBJ1-2
CDR3 DNA: TGTGCCAGCAGTTTCGGTGGGACAGGCTATGGCTACACCTTC
CDR3 protein: CASSFGGTGYGYTF

D gene: TRBD2
clone size: .
V gene: TRBV25-1
CDR3 length: 15
J gene: TRBJ2-7
CDR3 DNA: TGTGCCAGCAGTTTCTCCGGGACTAGGGGCTACGAGCAGTACTTC
CDR3 protein: CASSFSGTRGYEQYF

D gene: .
clone size: once
V gene: TRBV7-9
CDR3 length: 15
J gene: TRBJ1-2
CDR3 DNA: TGTGCCAGCAGTCTTAGGTACCAGGACCTCGATGGCTACACCTTC
CDR3 protein: CASSLRYQDLDGYTF

D gene: .
clone size: .
V gene: TRBV29-1
CDR3 length: 12
J gene: TRBJ2-7
CDR3 DNA: TGCAGCGTTGGTGATCATCACCTCGAGCAGTACTTC
CDR3 protein: CSVGDHHLEQYF

D gene: TRBD1
clone size: .
V gene: TRBV5-6
CDR3 length: 14
J gene: TRBJ1-6
CDR3 DNA: TGTGCCAGCAGCCTCCGGGACAGTTATTCACCCCTCCACTTT
CDR3 protein: CASSLRDSYSPLHF